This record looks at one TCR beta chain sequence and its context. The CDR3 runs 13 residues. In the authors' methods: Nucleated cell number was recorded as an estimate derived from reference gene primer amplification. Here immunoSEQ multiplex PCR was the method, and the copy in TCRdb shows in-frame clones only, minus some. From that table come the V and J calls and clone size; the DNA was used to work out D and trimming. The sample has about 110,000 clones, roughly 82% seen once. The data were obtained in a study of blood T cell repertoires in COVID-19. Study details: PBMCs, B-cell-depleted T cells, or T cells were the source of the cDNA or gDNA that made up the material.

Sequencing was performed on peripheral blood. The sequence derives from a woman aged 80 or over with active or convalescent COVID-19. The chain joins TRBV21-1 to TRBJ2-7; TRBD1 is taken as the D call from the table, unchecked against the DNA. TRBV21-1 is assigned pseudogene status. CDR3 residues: CASSTQGPYEQYF. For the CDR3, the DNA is TGTGCCAGCAGCACTCAGGGTCCCTACGAGCAGTACTTC.